This TCR beta chain was found in a study of T cells in Graves' hyperthyroidism and ophthalmopathy. Study details: The authors collected peripheral blood at initial diagnosis, before any treatment. Notes on the study in general: A 13 V-J model separated ophthalmopathy from stable hyperthyroidism.

There were TCR beta CDR3 regions amplified from RNA transcripts. Researchers ran a first-round RT-PCR on the TCR CDR3 using the HTBI primer set. Using its own MiXCR run on the multiplex PCR reads, TCRdb lists one record per CDR3 protein. The table lists about 580,000 distinct CDR3 sequences, approximately 13% of them singletons, with roughly 6.2% in the top ten. CDR3 length equals 12 residues. The germline gives CDR1 DFQATT, CDR2 SNEGSKA (reference sequence). The germline V and J ends were trimmed by 1 base and 0 bases, with 2 bases remaining between them. Out of more than 8 ml of fresh peripheral blood came the PBMCs. This clonotype was detected ten times or more. Its antigen is as yet unknown.

The rearrangement uses TRBV20-1 and TRBJ2-3; D unclear. The origin of this receptor is a woman in her thirties with Graves' hyperthyroidism that later progressed to Graves' ophthalmopathy. Sequencing was done on a sample of blood. This chain's CDR3 is CSARGSTDTQYF. The CDR3 nucleotides read TGCAGTGCTAGAGGTAGCACAGATACGCAGTATTTT.